The 12 T cell receptor beta chains in this list originate from one sample, sequenced in a study of blood T cell repertoires in COVID-19. Only in-frame clones appear in the TCRdb table, and some are missing; sequencing was by immunoSEQ multiplex PCR. The sample consists of about 220,000 clones, 86% of them appearing once. Specimen: PBMCs or T cells enriched from blood (not recorded which). The receptor source for this set is a woman between 40 and 50 years old with acute COVID-19.

The chain has TRBV5-4 and TRBJ2-7, with a weak D call TRBD1 (7 bases). CDR1 and CDR2 from the germline V gene are SGHNT and YYREEE (reference sequence). Trimming removed 4 bases from V and 7 bases from J, with 15 bases in between. This CDR3 contains 13 residues. CDR3 sequence reads: CASSADRAGEQYF. The DNA for the CDR3 is TGTGCCAGCAGCGCCGACAGGGCGGGGGAGCAGTACTTC.

This clone was seen just once. The chain is built from TRBV27 and TRBJ1-2; D is possibly TRBD1 (5 bases). The germline V gene encodes CDR1 MNHEY and CDR2 SMNVEV (reference sequence). With 7 bases removed from V and 3 bases from J, the gap between germline ends came to 18 bases. This CDR3 is built from 15 residues. In DNA form, the CDR3 reads TGTGCCAGCATCTCTACCTCGGGGGGTCACTATGGCTACACCTTC. It yields the protein CASISTSGGHYGYTF.

The J gene is TRBJ1-5, the V gene TRBV27; D call uncertain. This CDR3 has 15 residues. V gave up 0 bases and J gave up 4 bases, with 10 bases separating them. Germline assignment: CDR1 MNHEY and CDR2 SMNVEV (reference sequence). The CDR3 loop reads CASSLSAQQNQPQHF. The CDR3 DNA is TGTGCCAGCAGTTTATCGGCACAGCAGAATCAGCCCCAGCATTTT.

This clone was found a few times. CDR3 nucleotides: TGTGCCAGCAGCGTAACGATGGACACTATTGGAAACACCATATATTTT. It codes for CASSVTMDTIGNTIYF. This chain uses TRBV9 with TRBJ1-3; maybe TRBD1 (5 bases). Germline values: CDR1 SGDLS, CDR2 YYNGEE. Trimming left V 1 base short and J 3 bases short, with 14 bases between. The CDR3 has 16 amino acids.

The chain uses TRBV9 and TRBJ1-4; TRBD1 aligns across 7 bases. Germline V CDR1 and CDR2: SGDLS, YYNGEE. The ends lost 3 bases at V and 5 bases at J; junction bases unmatched: 10. The length of the CDR3 is 16 residues. In DNA form, the CDR3 reads TGTGCCAGCAGCGCATTCGGACAGGCGCGAAATGAAAAACTGTTTTTT. Its protein is CASSAFGQARNEKLFF.

Remarks on this clone: This sample also contains other DNA sequences that code for the same CDR3. The chain is built from TRBV7-9 and TRBJ1-1; D is unclear. V lost 2 bases to trimming and J lost 5 bases, with 6 bases between them. In germline, CDR1 is SEHNR, CDR2 FQNEAQ (reference sequence). This CDR3 has 12 amino acids. Written as DNA, the CDR3 is TGTGCCAGCAGCTTACGGGGAACTGAAGCTTTCTTT. Its translation is CASSLRGTEAFF.

V gene TRBV18 combines with J gene TRBJ1-3; no firm D call. The CDR3 covers 15 residues. The germline V gene has CDR1 KGHSH and CDR2 LQKENI. The ends were cut back, 1 base at V and 2 bases at J, with 9 bases in the middle. The CDR3: CASSPQEVTGNTIYF. The CDR3 DNA reads TGTGCCAGCTCACCACAAGAGGTTACTGGAAACACCATATATTTT.

This clone turned up a few times. The CDR3 loop reads CASSIIDSPLHF. The DNA of the CDR3 is TGTGCCAGTAGTATTATCGATTCACCCCTCCACTTT. The chain has TRBV19 and TRBJ1-6; no clear D gene. This CDR3 has 12 amino acids. V was pared by 3 bases and J by 8 bases, with 5 bases between. Germline V gives CDR1 LNHDA, CDR2 SQIVND (reference sequence).

This clone was observed a single time. The DNA for the CDR3 is TGTGCCAGCAGTCCGAGACAGAGCACAGATACGCAGTATTTT. Amino acids: CASSPRQSTDTQYF. This chain links TRBV27 with TRBJ2-3; tentative D call: TRBD1 (5 bases). The germline V and J ends were trimmed by 5 bases and 0 bases, with 9 bases remaining between them. This CDR3 contains 14 residues. Germline-derived CDR1 and CDR2 are MNHEY and SMNVEV (reference sequence).

The chain is built from TRBV27 and TRBJ1-1; 9 bases align to TRBD1. V gave up 2 bases and J gave up 5 bases; unmatched junction bases: 12. Germline V gene sequence: CDR1 MNHEY, CDR2 SMNVEV (reference sequence). The CDR3 runs to 17 residues. The CDR3 sequence is CASSLRGQGEFQTEAFF. In DNA form, the CDR3 reads TGTGCCAGCAGTTTACGGGGACAGGGAGAATTTCAAACTGAAGCTTTCTTT.

This clone turned up a few times. The chain carries TRBV7-3 and TRBJ1-1; D is ambiguous. V lost 2 bases and J 1 base, leaving 8 bases between the germline ends. The CDR3 covers 14 residues. Germline V CDR1 and CDR2: SGHTA, FQGTGA. CDR3: CASSLEYSNTEAFF. The CDR3 DNA sequence: TGTGCCAGCAGCTTAGAATACTCGAACACTGAAGCTTTCTTT.

This chain links TRBV6-5 with TRBJ1-1; no reliable D call. Germline V CDR1 and CDR2: MNHEY, SVGAGI. The CDR3 runs to 12 residues. The ends were cut back, 6 bases at V and 1 base at J, with 6 bases in the middle. In DNA form, the CDR3 reads TGTGCCAGCAGCGTACAGAACACTGAAGCTTTCTTT. It specifies CASSVQNTEAFF.